This TCR beta chain was identified during a study of T cell responses to AZD1222 COVID-19 vaccine. In this sample, this clone turned up a few times. Its antigen remains unknown. The protocol was immunoSEQ multiplex PCR, while the TCRdb copy is restricted to in-frame clones and leaves out a portion. The data show under 150,000 clones, 88% seen once. General study points: With two AZD1222 doses given, Spike-specific TCR breadth and depth both rose. Samples come after the peak T cell response, not at day 14. White British people made up most donors, females outnumbered males, and clonal diversity was possibly underestimated. The reported proportion of spike-specific TCRs targeting unmutated variant regions was nearly half.

V dropped 7 bases and J dropped 4 bases, with 12 bases sitting between them. This CDR3 is built from 13 residues. Per germline, CDR1 LNHDA and CDR2 SQIVND (reference sequence). The sequence came from an adult in good health. The chain links TRBV19 to TRBJ2-3; D remains ambiguous. Sequenced here: peripheral blood, sampled on day 0 of MenACWY control vaccination. The CDR3 is CASMFLGSDTQYF. The CDR3 coding sequence is TGTGCCAGTATGTTTCTTGGCTCAGATACGCAGTATTTT. The full variable domain, completed using reference TRBV19 and TRBJ2-3, is DGGITQSPKYLFRKEGQNVTLSCEQNLNHDAMYWYRQDPGQGLRLIYYSQIVNDFQKGDIAEGYSVSREKKESFPLTVTSAQKNPTAFYLCASMFLGSDTQYFGPGTRLTVL.